This is a list of T cell receptor beta chains from one sample in a study of blood T cell repertoires in COVID-19. The table came from immunoSEQ multiplex PCR; TCRdb's copy has only in-frame clones and leaves some out. The profile covers more than 200,000 clones, with approximately 89% appearing a single time and around 4.2% taken by the ten largest. The sequenced sample was PBMCs or T cells enriched from blood (not recorded which). Receptor source: a woman aged 25-40 years with acute COVID-19. The CDR3 runs from the conserved cysteine through the conserved F or W. A D gene is named only where the DNA matches it firmly. Rows may omit the clone size; those that give it use once, few, many or a size class.

clone size	V gene	D gene	J gene	CDR3 protein	CDR3 DNA
NA	TRBV6-2/TRBV6-3	TRBD1	TRBJ2-4	CASSYEGQGFLAKNIQYF	TGTGCCAGCAGTTACGAGGGACAGGGGTTTCTAGCCAAAAACATTCAGTACTTC
NA	TRBV5-4	NA	TRBJ2-2	CASSSAQGTGELFF	TGTGCCAGCAGCTCAGCACAGGGCACCGGGGAGCTGTTTTTT
NA	TRBV21-1	NA	TRBJ2-7	CASSKGLRGQHEQYF	TGTGCCAGCAGCAAAGGGCTGAGGGGGCAGCACGAGCAGTACTTC
NA	TRBV10-1	NA	TRBJ1-1	CASSEGLGRNTEAFF	TGCGCCAGCAGTGAGGGGTTAGGGAGGAACACTGAAGCTTTCTTT
NA	TRBV9	NA	TRBJ2-7	CASSVSGLPTYEQYF	TGTGCCAGCAGCGTCTCAGGACTGCCGACCTACGAGCAGTACTTC
NA	TRBV5-4	TRBD1	TRBJ1-6	CASSSTGGNSPLHF	TGTGCCAGCAGCAGCACAGGGGGTAATTCACCCCTCCACTTT
NA	TRBV19	TRBD2	TRBJ2-2	CVQGREGDEELFF	TGTGTCCAGGGAAGGGAGGGAGACGAGGAGCTGTTTTTT
NA	TRBV7-2	NA	TRBJ1-2	CASSRARQDNYGYTF	TGTGCCAGCAGCCGCGCCAGACAGGATAACTATGGCTACACCTTC
NA	TRBV14	TRBD1	TRBJ2-7	CASSQDKAGTVPLEQYF	TGTGCCAGCAGCCAAGATAAGGCTGGGACAGTCCCCCTCGAGCAGTACTTC
NA	TRBV5-4	NA	TRBJ2-7	CASTVRGEQYF	TGTGCCAGCACCGTTCGAGGAGAGCAGTACTTC
NA	TRBV1	NA	TRBJ2-5	CTSSQDEERKETQYF	TGCACCAGCAGCCAAGATGAGGAGCGAAAAGAGACCCAGTACTTC
NA	TRBV19	NA	TRBJ2-7	CASSIDLLSEQYF	TGTGCCAGTAGTATAGATCTATTAAGCGAGCAGTACTTC
NA	TRBV7-9	TRBD1	TRBJ2-7	CASSHDRVHEQYF	TGTGCCAGCAGTCATGACAGGGTCCACGAGCAGTACTTC
NA	TRBV2	NA	TRBJ1-5	CASHSDNQPQHF	TGTGCCAGCCATAGTGACAATCAGCCCCAGCATTTT
NA	TRBV30	NA	TRBJ2-7	CAWSSDRAYEQYF	TGTGCCTGGAGCTCCGACAGAGCCTACGAGCAGTACTTC
NA	TRBV5-6	NA	TRBJ2-7	CASSYAGRDEQYF	TGTGCCAGCAGCTACGCAGGGCGCGACGAGCAGTACTTC
NA	TRBV2	NA	TRBJ1-1	CASSEEGTEAFF	TGTGCCAGCAGTGAGGAGGGGACTGAAGCTTTCTTT
once	TRBV2	NA	TRBJ2-2	CASSGEQGGTGELFF	TGTGCCAGCAGTGGAGAACAGGGGGGGACCGGGGAGCTGTTTTTT
NA	TRBV7-8	NA	TRBJ1-2	CASSLRRQEDGYTF	TGTGCCAGCAGCCTACGCAGACAGGAAGATGGCTACACCTTC
NA	TRBV2	NA	TRBJ1-1	CASIRGRTEAFF	TGTGCCAGCATCCGGGGTAGAACTGAAGCTTTCTTT
NA	TRBV18	NA	TRBJ1-2	CASSPPNRDLTGGYTF	TGTGCCAGCTCACCACCAAACAGGGACCTAACGGGCGGCTACACCTTC
NA	TRBV6-5	TRBD1	TRBJ1-4	CASSGTGELFF	TGTGCCAGCAGCGGGACAGGCGAACTGTTTTTT
NA	TRBV4-1	NA	TRBJ1-2	CASSQGLQVYGYTF	TGCGCCAGCAGCCAAGGCTTACAGGTCTATGGCTACACCTTC
NA	TRBV7-9	NA	TRBJ1-4	CASRRTEKLFF	TGTGCCAGCAGAAGGACAGAAAAACTGTTTTTT
NA	TRBV4-1	NA	TRBJ1-2	CASRHQAGVYGYTF	TGCGCCAGCAGACATCAGGCGGGGGTCTATGGCTACACCTTC
NA	TRBV20-1	NA	TRBJ2-1	CSASNSGNEQFF	TGCAGTGCTAGTAATAGCGGTAATGAGCAGTTCTTC
NA	TRBV7-9	TRBD1	TRBJ2-7	CASSLWDRGSYEQYF	TGTGCCAGCAGCTTATGGGACAGGGGATCCTACGAGCAGTACTTC
NA	TRBV7-9	NA	TRBJ1-1	CASSLVWAHLPPTEAFF	TGTGCCAGCAGCTTAGTGTGGGCACACCTCCCCCCCACTGAAGCTTTCTTT
once	TRBV25-1	NA	TRBJ1-1	CASGFNEMNTEAFF	TGTGCCAGCGGTTTCAATGAGATGAACACTGAAGCTTTCTTT
NA	TRBV7-9	TRBD1	TRBJ2-7	CASSFTGTGAHEQYF	TGTGCCAGCAGCTTCACCGGGACAGGGGCCCACGAGCAGTACTTC
NA	TRBV5-1	TRBD2	TRBJ2-2	CASSPGLAGNTGELFF	TGCGCCAGCAGCCCGGGACTAGCGGGGAACACCGGGGAGCTGTTTTTT
NA	TRBV3-1/TRBV3-2	TRBD2	TRBJ2-7	CASSQSGGSSYEQYF	TGTGCCAGCAGCCAAAGCGGGGGAAGCTCCTACGAGCAGTACTTC
NA	TRBV20-1	TRBD1	TRBJ1-2	CSEEGAVGYTF	TGCAGTGAGGAGGGGGCGGTTGGCTACACCTTC
NA	TRBV7-9	TRBD1	TRBJ1-5	CASVFGTDDQPQHF	TGTGCCAGCGTGTTCGGGACAGATGATCAGCCCCAGCATTTT
NA	TRBV3-1/TRBV3-2	TRBD1	TRBJ1-1	CASSQESRGISEAFF	TGTGCCAGCAGCCAAGAAAGCAGGGGGATTTCTGAAGCTTTCTTT
NA	TRBV7-2	NA	TRBJ1-2	CASSYGTGYGYTF	TGTGCCAGCAGCTACGGAACGGGCTATGGCTACACCTTC
NA	TRBV13	TRBD1	TRBJ2-5	CASSSTGAGETQYF	TGTGCCAGCAGCTCCACAGGGGCGGGCGAGACCCAGTACTTC
NA	TRBV7-2	TRBD1	TRBJ1-6	CASSSGQGNSPLHF	TGTGCCAGCAGCTCGGGACAGGGTAATTCACCCCTCCACTTT
once	TRBV28	TRBD2	TRBJ2-7	CASSPIAGASYEQYF	TGTGCCAGCAGTCCTATAGCGGGGGCTTCCTACGAGCAGTACTTC
few	TRBV20-1	NA	TRBJ2-1	CSASRENNEQFF	TGCAGTGCTAGTCGAGAAAACAATGAGCAGTTCTTC
NA	TRBV7-2	NA	TRBJ2-7	CASSSGLTDWYEQYF	TGTGCCAGCAGCTCTGGATTGACAGACTGGTACGAGCAGTACTTC
few	TRBV5-1	NA	TRBJ2-2	CASSSPPQGSGELFF	TGCGCCAGCAGCTCCCCCCCCCAGGGATCCGGGGAGCTGTTTTTT
once	TRBV19	NA	TRBJ1-2	CASMTAGYGYTF	TGTGCCAGTATGACAGCCGGCTATGGCTACACCTTC
NA	TRBV7-8	NA	TRBJ2-7	CASSHGAGSYEQYF	TGTGCCAGCTCCCACGGGGCGGGATCCTACGAGCAGTACTTC